The 5 T cell receptor beta chains presented below share a single source sample, sequenced in a study of shared clonotypes between healthy human individuals (dated by TCRdb to about 2020). The protocol used for the library was the immunoSEQ multiplex PCR assay. Not all clones reach the TCRdb copy of this immuneACCESS table, which keeps in-frame sequences only. Checked studies attribute under half of the gap to unresolved V genes and leave the rest unexplained. The table for this sample lists about 1,900,000 clones; approximately 94% of them were counted only once. Approximately 1% of the sample goes to the ten largest clones. For the CD8 naive samples, CD45RO-negative cells were positively selected for CCR7, yielding a CD45RA+CCR7+ population from which TemRA cells were excluded. Sequences were obtained from naive CD8+ T cells sorted from blood. The cell subset or site tag for this specimen amounts to: CD45RA+CCR7+. The receptor set was obtained from a young man in good health.

The rearrangement joins TRBV2 to TRBJ2-4, with 8 bases matching TRBD1. Germline CDR1 reads SNHLY; CDR2 reads FYNNEI. The J segment lost 1 base and the V segment lost 3 bases, leaving 5 bases of the junction unmatched. This CDR3 has 16 amino acids. In nucleotides, the CDR3 is TGTGCCAGCAGTGAGATTCAGGGGGCTGCCAAAAACATTCAGTACTTC. This sequence encodes CASSEIQGAAKNIQYF.

This clone has only a few counts. The sample contains more than one DNA sequence encoding this CDR3. The CDR3 region has the DNA TGCGCCAGCAGCCAAGGAGTTGGTCAGCCCCAGCATTTT. Its protein product is CASSQGVGQPQHF. The genes are TRBV4-1 and TRBJ1-5, with D unclear. The CDR3 length is 13 residues. V was clipped by 1 base and J by 6 bases, with 7 bases between them. CDR1 and CDR2 from the germline V gene are MGHRA and YSYEKL.

This clone appeared a single time. The chain employs TRBV27 and TRBJ2-1, with a weak D call TRBD1 (6 bases). Looked up from germline, CDR1 is MNHEY and CDR2 is SMNVEV (reference sequence). The ends were cut back, 4 bases at V and 4 bases at J, with 20 bases in the middle. This CDR3 spans 17 amino acids. The CDR3 nucleotides read TGTGCCAGCAGTTCCCTACATACAATTCAGGGGTACAATGAGCAGTTCTTC. This encodes CASSSLHTIQGYNEQFF.

The rearrangement links TRBV9 to TRBJ1-6; TRBD1 agrees at 7 bases. Germline CDR1 and CDR2: SGDLS and YYNGEE. This CDR3 contains 13 residues. The ends lost 7 bases at V and 3 bases at J; junction bases unmatched: 1. CDR3 bases: TGTGCCAGCGGACAGGACTATAATTCACCCCTCCACTTT. It is translated as CASGQDYNSPLHF.

CDR3 protein: CASSSGTGWNSPLHF. The CDR3 coding sequence is TGTGCCAGCAGTTCCGGGACAGGGTGGAATTCACCCCTCCACTTT. V usage is TRBV27 and J usage is TRBJ1-6, with 9 bases fitting TRBD1. The CDR3 covers 15 residues. Germline V gene lookup returns CDR1 MNHEY and CDR2 SMNVEV (reference sequence). Trimming took 4 bases from V and 7 from J; bases not matched to a gene: 5.